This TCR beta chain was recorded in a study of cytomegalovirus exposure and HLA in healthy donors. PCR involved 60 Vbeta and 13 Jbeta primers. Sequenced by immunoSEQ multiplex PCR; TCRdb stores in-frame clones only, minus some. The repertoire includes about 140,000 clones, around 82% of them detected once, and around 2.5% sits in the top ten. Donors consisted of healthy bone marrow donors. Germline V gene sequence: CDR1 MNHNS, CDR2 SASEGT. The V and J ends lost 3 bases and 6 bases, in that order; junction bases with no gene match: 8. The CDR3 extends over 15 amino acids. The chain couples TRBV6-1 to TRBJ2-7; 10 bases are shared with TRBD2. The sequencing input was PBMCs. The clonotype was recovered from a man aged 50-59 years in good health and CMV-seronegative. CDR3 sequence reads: CASSDASGGVGEQYF. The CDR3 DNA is TGTGCCAGCAGTGACGCTAGCGGGGGTGTCGGCGAGCAGTACTTC.